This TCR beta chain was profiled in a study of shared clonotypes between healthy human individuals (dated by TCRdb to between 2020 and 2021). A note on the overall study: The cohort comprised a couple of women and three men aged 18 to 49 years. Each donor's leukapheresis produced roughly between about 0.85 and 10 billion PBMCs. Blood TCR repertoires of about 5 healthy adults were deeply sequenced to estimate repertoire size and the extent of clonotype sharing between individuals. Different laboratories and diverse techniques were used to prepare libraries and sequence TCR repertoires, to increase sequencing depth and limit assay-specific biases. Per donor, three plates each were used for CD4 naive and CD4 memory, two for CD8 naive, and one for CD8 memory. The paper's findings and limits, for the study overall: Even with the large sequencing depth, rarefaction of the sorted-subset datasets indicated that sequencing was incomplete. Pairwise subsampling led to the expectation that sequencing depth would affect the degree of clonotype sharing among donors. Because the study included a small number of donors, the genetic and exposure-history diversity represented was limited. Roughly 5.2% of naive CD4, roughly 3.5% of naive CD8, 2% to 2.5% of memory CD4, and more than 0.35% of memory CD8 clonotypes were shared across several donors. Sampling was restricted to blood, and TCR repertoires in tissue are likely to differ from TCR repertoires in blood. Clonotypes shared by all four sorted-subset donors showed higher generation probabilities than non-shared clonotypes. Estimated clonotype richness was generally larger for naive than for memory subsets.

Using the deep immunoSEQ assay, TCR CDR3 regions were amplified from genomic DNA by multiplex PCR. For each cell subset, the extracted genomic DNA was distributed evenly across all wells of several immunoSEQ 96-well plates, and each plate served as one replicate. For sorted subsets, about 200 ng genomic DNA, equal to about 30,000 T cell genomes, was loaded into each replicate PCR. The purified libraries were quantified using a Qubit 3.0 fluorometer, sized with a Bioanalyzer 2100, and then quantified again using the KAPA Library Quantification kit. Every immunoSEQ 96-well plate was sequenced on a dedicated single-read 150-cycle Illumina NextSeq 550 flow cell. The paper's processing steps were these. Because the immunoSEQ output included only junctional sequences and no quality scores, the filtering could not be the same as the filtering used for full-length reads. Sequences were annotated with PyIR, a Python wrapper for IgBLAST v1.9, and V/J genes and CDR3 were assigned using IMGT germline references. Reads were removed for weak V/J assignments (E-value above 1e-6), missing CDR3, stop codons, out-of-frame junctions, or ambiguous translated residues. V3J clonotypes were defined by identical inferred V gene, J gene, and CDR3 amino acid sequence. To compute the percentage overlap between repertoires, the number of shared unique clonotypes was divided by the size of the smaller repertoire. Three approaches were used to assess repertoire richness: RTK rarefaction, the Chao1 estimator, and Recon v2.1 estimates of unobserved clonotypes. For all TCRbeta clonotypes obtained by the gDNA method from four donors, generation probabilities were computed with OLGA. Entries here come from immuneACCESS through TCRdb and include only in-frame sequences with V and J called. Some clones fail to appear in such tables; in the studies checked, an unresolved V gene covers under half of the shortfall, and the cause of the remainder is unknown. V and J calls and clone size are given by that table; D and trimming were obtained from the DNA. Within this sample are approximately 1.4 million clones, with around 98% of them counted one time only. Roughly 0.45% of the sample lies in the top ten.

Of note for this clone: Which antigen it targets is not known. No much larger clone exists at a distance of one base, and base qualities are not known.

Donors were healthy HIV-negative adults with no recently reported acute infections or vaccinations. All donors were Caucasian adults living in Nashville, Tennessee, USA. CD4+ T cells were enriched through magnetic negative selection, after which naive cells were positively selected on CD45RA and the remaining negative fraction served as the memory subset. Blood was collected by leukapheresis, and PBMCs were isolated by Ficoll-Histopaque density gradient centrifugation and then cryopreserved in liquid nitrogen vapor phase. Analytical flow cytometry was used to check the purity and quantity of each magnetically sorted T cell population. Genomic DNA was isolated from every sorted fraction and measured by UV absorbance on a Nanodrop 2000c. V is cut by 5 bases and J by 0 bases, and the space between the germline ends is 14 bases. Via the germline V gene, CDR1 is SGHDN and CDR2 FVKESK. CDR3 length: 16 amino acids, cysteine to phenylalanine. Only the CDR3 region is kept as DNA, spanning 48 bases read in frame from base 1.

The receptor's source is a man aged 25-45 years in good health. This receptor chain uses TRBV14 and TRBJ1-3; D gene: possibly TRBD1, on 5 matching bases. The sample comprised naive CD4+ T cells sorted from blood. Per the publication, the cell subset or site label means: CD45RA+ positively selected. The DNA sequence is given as TGTGCCAGCAGCAGCCAAAAGGGGATCTCTGGAAACACCATATATTTT. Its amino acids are CASSSQKGISGNTIYF.